Following are 6 T cell receptor beta chains from one sample sequenced in a study of memory CD4+ T cells and cytomegalovirus serostatus. Data came from immunoSEQ multiplex PCR; TCRdb stores just in-frame clones and leaves some out. The sample includes about 57,000 clones, 70% to 80% seen only once; the top ten take approximately 0.8%. Single viable CD3+CD4+CD8-CD45RO+ cells were sorted as the memory CD4+ T cells. Sequences were obtained from memory CD4+ T cells from blood. Every receptor here comes from an adult in good health and CMV-seronegative.

This rearrangement joins TRBV19 to TRBJ2-1, with D tentatively TRBD2 (5 bases). The CDR3 is 15 amino acids. V shed 3 bases and J shed 0 bases, with 9 bases lying between them. CDR1 and CDR2 (germline): LNHDA, SQIVND (reference sequence). The CDR3 nucleotides are TGTGCCAGTAGTATCCGGGGTAGCTCCTACAATGAGCAGTTCTTC. This gives the protein CASSIRGSSYNEQFF.

The table lists this clone with a count of one. The genes are TRBV5-6 and TRBJ2-7; tentatively, D is TRBD1 (6 bases). The length of the CDR3 is 16 residues. Germline CDR1 and CDR2: SGHDT and YYEEEE. Trimming shortened V by 4 bases and J by 0 bases, and 17 bases separated the two germline ends. CDR3 coding DNA: TGTGCCAGCAGCGTTGGGTACACAGGGCACTCCTACGAGCAGTACTTC. It encodes CASSVGYTGHSYEQYF.

The chain recombines TRBV27 with TRBJ2-1; D remains ambiguous. The CDR3 extends over 15 amino acids. The germline CDR1 and CDR2 sequences are MNHEY and SMNVEV (reference sequence). V lost 3 bases and J 2 bases, leaving 11 bases between the germline ends. Written as DNA, the CDR3 is TGTGCCAGCAGTTTGAAGGTTGTAACCTACAATGAGCAGTTCTTC. Its translation is CASSLKVVTYNEQFF.

The V and J genes are TRBV6-1 and TRBJ2-7; 8 bases match TRBD2. The germline V gene encodes CDR1 MNHNS and CDR2 SASEGT. This CDR3 is 18 amino acids long. V shed 0 bases, J shed 6 bases, and the junction held 16 bases outside the gene matches. The CDR3 DNA is TGTGCCAGCAGTGAAGCCCCCGCTGGTGCCGGGACTAGAGGCGAGCAGTACTTC. Its translation: CASSEAPAGAGTRGEQYF.

The V gene is TRBV5-1, the J gene TRBJ2-1; 7 nucleotides align to TRBD1. The CDR3 spans 16 residues. Trimming cost V 4 bases and J 4 bases; bases outside gene matches: 11. Germline V CDR1 and CDR2: SGHRS, YFSETQ. CDR3 bases: TGCGCCAGCAGCCCGGAAAGGACAGGCCATTACAATGAGCAGTTCTTC. Translation: CASSPERTGHYNEQFF.

V usage is TRBV19 and J usage is TRBJ2-1; D may be TRBD1 or TRBD2 (5 bases each). The CDR3 is 14 residues long. V dropped 4 bases and J dropped 10 bases, with 17 bases sitting between them. Germline V lookup: CDR1 LNHDA, CDR2 SQIVND (reference sequence). The CDR3 here is CASSTREKRFEQFF. CDR3 nucleotide sequence: TGTGCCAGTAGTACCAGGGAGAAGCGGTTCGAGCAGTTCTTC. The full variable domain, with the rest looked up from reference TRBV19 and TRBJ2-1, is DGGITQSPKYLFRKEGQNVTLSCEQNLNHDAMYWYRQDPGQGLRLIYYSQIVNDFQKGDIAEGYSVSREKKESFPLTVTSAQKNPTAFYLCASSTREKRFEQFFGPGTRLTVL.